A selection of T cell receptor beta chains follows, all from one sample in a study of blood T cell repertoires in COVID-19. The assay was immunoSEQ multiplex PCR, and TCRdb's table has in-frame clones only and misses some. The repertoire holds roughly 170,000 clones, with under 85% as singletons. Sequencing was performed on peripheral blood. The receptors were gathered from a human donor in a cohort sampled during active COVID-19. CDR3s include the opening cysteine and the closing phenylalanine or tryptophan. Each record gives: CDR3 protein, CDR3 DNA, V gene, J gene, clone size, D gene. The D gene is left open where the match is weak. Not all rows give a size; the values are once, few, many and, for expanded clones, a class.

CASRTLATYEQYF	TGTGCCAGCAGAACCCTAGCAACCTACGAGCAGTACTTC	TRBV7-2	TRBJ2-7	.	.
CASGLVPGLRAQDYGYTF	TGTGCTAGTGGTTTGGTACCCGGGTTGCGGGCGCAGGACTATGGCTACACCTTC	TRBV12-5	TRBJ1-2	.	.
CASRGGRGDNQPQHF	TGTGCCAGTAGGGGGGGACGTGGAGACAATCAGCCCCAGCATTTT	TRBV19	TRBJ1-5	.	.
CASSEAQGTGTETQYF	TGTGCCAGCAGTGAAGCTCAAGGGACAGGAACAGAGACCCAGTACTTC	TRBV2	TRBJ2-5	.	TRBD1
CASSPRSSGPSYEQYF	TGTGCCAGCTCACCAAGGAGTAGCGGCCCATCCTACGAGCAGTACTTC	TRBV18	TRBJ2-7	.	.
CASSLGGTGGTDTQYF	TGCGCCAGCAGCTTGGGTGGGACAGGGGGCACAGATACGCAGTATTTT	TRBV5-1	TRBJ2-3	.	TRBD1
CASSPSLPLNTEAFF	TGTGCCAGTAGTCCCAGTTTACCCCTTAACACTGAAGCTTTCTTT	TRBV19	TRBJ1-1	.	.
CASSTGQGGQETQYF	TGCGCCAGCAGCACCGGACAGGGAGGCCAAGAGACCCAGTACTTC	TRBV5-1	TRBJ2-5	.	TRBD1
CASSQWDRVMNTEAFF	TGTGCCAGCAGCCAATGGGACAGGGTAATGAACACTGAAGCTTTCTTT	TRBV11-2	TRBJ1-1	.	TRBD1
CASSYSWQMNTEAFF	TGTGCCAGCAGTTACTCCTGGCAGATGAACACTGAAGCTTTCTTT	TRBV6-5	TRBJ1-1	once	.
CASTADRDGEQYF	TGTGCCAGCACCGCGGACAGGGATGGCGAGCAGTACTTC	TRBV2	TRBJ2-7	.	TRBD1
CSGGQDPYEQYF	TGCAGCGGCGGACAGGATCCCTACGAGCAGTACTTC	TRBV29-1	TRBJ2-7	.	TRBD1
CASSLATGGGTEAFF	TGTGCCAGCAGCCTAGCGACAGGGGGGGGCACTGAAGCTTTCTTT	TRBV3-1/TRBV3-2	TRBJ1-1	once	TRBD1
CASSQEQISDRDSYEQYF	TGCGCCAGCAGCCAAGAACAAATATCGGACAGGGACTCCTACGAGCAGTACTTC	TRBV4-1	TRBJ2-7	.	TRBD1
CASSFPGHHYEQYF	TGTGCCAGCAGCTTCCCGGGACACCACTACGAGCAGTACTTC	TRBV7-9	TRBJ2-7	few	.
CASSSTGASGNTIYF	TGTGCCAGTAGCTCGACAGGGGCCTCTGGAAACACCATATATTTT	TRBV19	TRBJ1-3	once	TRBD1
CASSLGDSSYEQYF	TGTGCCAGCAGCTTAGGGGACAGCTCCTACGAGCAGTACTTC	TRBV13	TRBJ2-7	.	.
CASSVEEAYEQYF	TGTGCCAGCAGCGTAGAGGAGGCCTACGAGCAGTACTTC	TRBV9	TRBJ2-7	few	.
CASSGGASSYNSPLHF	TGTGCCAGCAGTGGGGGCGCCAGCTCCTATAATTCACCCCTCCACTTT	TRBV2	TRBJ1-6	once	.
CASTRDSPYEQYF	TGTGCCAGCACTCGGGACAGTCCCTACGAGCAGTACTTC	TRBV28	TRBJ2-7	.	TRBD1
CASSQFDQDRPLGGANVLTF	TGTGCCAGCAGCCAATTTGACCAAGACAGGCCTTTGGGTGGGGCCAACGTCCTGACTTTC	TRBV14	TRBJ2-6	.	.
CASSGTGGIHSYEQYF	TGCGCCAGCAGCGGGACAGGGGGTATCCATTCCTACGAGCAGTACTTC	TRBV5-1	TRBJ2-7	.	TRBD1
CASSSRGPMNTEAFF	TGTGCCAGTAGTAGCAGGGGCCCTATGAACACTGAAGCTTTCTTT	TRBV19	TRBJ1-1	.	.
CASSLSPTGVKFEKLFF	TGCGCCAGCAGCTTGTCCCCCACAGGGGTAAAGTTTGAAAAACTGTTTTTT	TRBV5-1	TRBJ1-4	.	TRBD1
CASSQELVDWGTDTQYF	TGTGCCAGCAGCCAAGAGTTGGTAGACTGGGGCACAGATACGCAGTATTTT	TRBV3-1/TRBV3-2	TRBJ2-3	.	.
CASSPVGMGTGELFF	TGTGCCAGCAGTCCCGTCGGGATGGGAACCGGGGAGCTGTTTTTT	TRBV2	TRBJ2-2	.	.
CATSDTTGFYTF	TGTGCCACCAGTGACACGACAGGGTTTTACACCTTC	TRBV24-1	TRBJ1-2	.	TRBD1
CATSDGTHDTSSPNTGELFF	TGTGCCACCAGTGATGGAACTCACGACACCTCTTCCCCGAACACCGGGGAGCTGTTTTTT	TRBV24-1	TRBJ2-2	.	.
CASSLSQGYGYTF	TGTGCCAGCAGTTTGTCCCAGGGTTATGGCTACACCTTC	TRBV27	TRBJ1-2	.	.
CASSLRQGYTEAFF	TGTGCCAGCAGCTTAAGACAGGGATACACTGAAGCTTTCTTT	TRBV13	TRBJ1-1	.	TRBD1
CAWSLSSYEQYF	TGTGCCTGGAGTCTGTCCTCCTACGAGCAGTACTTC	TRBV30	TRBJ2-7	.	.
CASSLDSGGTEAFF	TGTGCCAGCAGCTTAGACTCAGGGGGCACTGAAGCTTTCTTT	TRBV11-2	TRBJ1-1	few	TRBD1
CASSYSRAYGYTF	TGTGCCAGCAGTTACTCCAGGGCCTATGGCTACACCTTC	TRBV6-5	TRBJ1-2	.	.
CASSLVQGNTEAFF	TGTGCCAGCAGCTTGGTACAGGGGAACACTGAAGCTTTCTTT	TRBV5-4	TRBJ1-1	.	.
CASSQVGGANNEQFF	TGTGCCAGCAGCCAAGTTGGCGGGGCTAACAATGAGCAGTTCTTC	TRBV3-1/TRBV3-2	TRBJ2-1	.	.
CASSYAPQGFRYEQYF	TGTGCCAGCAGTTACGCCCCACAGGGCTTTAGGTACGAGCAGTACTTC	TRBV6-6	TRBJ2-7	.	.
CASKETGGRYEQYF	TGTGCCAGTAAGGAGACGGGGGGACGCTACGAGCAGTACTTC	TRBV19	TRBJ2-7	once	TRBD2
CASSAQGITEAFF	TGCGCCAGCAGCGCCCAGGGTATAACTGAAGCTTTCTTT	TRBV5-1	TRBJ1-1	.	.
CASSSRLASLDEQYF	TGTGCCAGCAGCTCCCGACTAGCTTCCTTAGACGAGCAGTACTTC	TRBV13	TRBJ2-7	.	TRBD2
CATSPDREPYNEQFF	TGTGCCACCAGCCCCGACAGGGAACCCTACAATGAGCAGTTCTTC	TRBV15	TRBJ2-1	.	TRBD1